The clone carrying this TCR beta chain has ten or more counts. Amplified regions were TCR beta CDR3 sequences from RNA transcripts. First-round RT-PCR targeting the TCR CDR3 was performed with the HTBI primer set. TCRdb re-derived calls from the multiplex PCR reads in MiXCR, one entry per CDR3 protein. The table includes hundreds of thousands of distinct CDR3 sequences, roughly 40% detected once. Trimming shortened V by 4 bases and J by 2 bases, and 12 bases separated the two germline ends. The germline gives CDR1 LNHNV, CDR2 YYDKDF (reference sequence). This CDR3 is 14 amino acids long. This entry is derived from a study of T cells in Graves' hyperthyroidism and ophthalmopathy. It was over 9.5 ml of fresh peripheral blood that supplied the PBMCs.

The sample taken for sequencing was blood. The V gene is TRBV15, the J gene TRBJ2-7; a weak D match, TRBD1 (6 bases). The sequence was obtained from a man aged 18 to 35 with Graves' hyperthyroidism. CDR3 region: CATSISRDTYEQYF. DNA of the CDR3: TGTGCCACCAGCATATCCAGGGACACCTACGAGCAGTACTTC. Combining the CDR3 with reference TRBV15 and TRBJ2-7 gives the whole variable domain DAMVIQNPRYQVTQFGKPVTLSCSQTLNHNVMYWYQQKSSQAPKLLFHYYDKDFNNEADTPDNFQSRRPNTSFCFLDIRSPGLGDTAMYLCATSISRDTYEQYFGPGTRLTVT.